Each of the 20 T cell receptor beta chains below was sequenced from the same sample in a study of cytomegalovirus exposure and HLA in healthy donors. 13 Jbeta primers and 60 Vbeta primers were used for the PCR. Produced via immunoSEQ multiplex PCR; TCRdb's table is partial and in-frame only. This table holds some 170,000 clones, around 86% found once. The sequenced sample was PBMCs. Every receptor here comes from a girl aged 2 to 9 in good health and CMV-seropositive.

The chain combines TRBV21-1 with TRBJ2-1; the tabulated D call, TRBD1, remains unverified against the DNA. TRBV21-1 is listed as a pseudogene. This CDR3 has 14 residues. CDR3 loop: CASSQYCSYNEQFF. CDR3 coding DNA: TGTGCCAGCAGCCAGTATTGCTCCTACAATGAGCAGTTCTTC.

As to this clone: The junction departs from germline at one end; a sequencing error may be responsible. J is TRBJ2-7 and V is TRBV19, with 9 positions matching TRBD2. The germline gives CDR1 LNHDA, CDR2 SQIVND (reference sequence). The CDR3 spans 15 residues. In DNA, the CDR3 is TGTGCCAGTAGTATAGCGGCTAGCGGGACCTACAAGCAGTACTTC. Protein: CASSIAASGTYKQYF.

The rearrangement uses TRBV5-1 and TRBJ2-7, with D unresolved. Trimming left V 0 bases short and J 7 bases short, with 8 bases between. CDR1 is SGHRS, CDR2 YFSETQ, per germline. The CDR3 runs 12 residues. CDR3 nucleotides: TGCGCCAGCAGCTTGGTCGGTCGGGAGCAGTACTTC. Translating gives CASSLVGREQYF.

The V and J genes are TRBV6-1 and TRBJ1-2; maybe TRBD1 (5 bases). Trimming cost V 6 bases and J 3 bases, with 11 bases left between them. This CDR3 has 13 residues. The germline V gene has CDR1 MNHNS and CDR2 SASEGT. CDR3 DNA: TGTGCCAGCAGCGTCCGACAGTACTATGGCTACACCTTC. Its protein product is CASSVRQYYGYTF.

The rearrangement joins TRBV5-1 to TRBJ2-5; TRBD1 matches 12 bases. The CDR3 has 18 residues. Per the germline V gene, CDR1 is SGHRS and CDR2 is YFSETQ. The ends lost 4 bases at V and 3 bases at J; junction bases unmatched: 13. CDR3 in DNA: TGCGCCAGCAGCGGTACCCGGGACAGGGGGCTAGCTGAAGAGACCCAGTACTTC. Translation gives CASSGTRDRGLAEETQYF.

This clone was recorded once. V is TRBV7-2 and J is TRBJ1-5; no definite D call. The germline V gene encodes CDR1 SGHTA and CDR2 FQGNSA. The CDR3 loop spans 13 amino acids. The V gene lost 2 bases and the J gene lost 7 bases, with 9 bases spanning the gap. The CDR3 nucleotides read TGTGCCAGCAGCTTATGGGAGGGACAGCCCCAGCATTTT. It yields the protein CASSLWEGQPQHF. Combining the CDR3 with reference TRBV7-2 and TRBJ1-5 gives the whole variable domain GAGVSQSPSNKVTEKGKDVELRCDPISGHTALYWYRQSLGQGLEFLIYFQGNSAPDKSGLPSDRFSAERTGGSVSTLTIQRTQQEDSAVYLCASSLWEGQPQHFGDGTRLSIL.

The chain uses TRBV10-3 and TRBJ1-3, with 7 bases that match TRBD1. V dropped 8 bases and J dropped 2; count of bases not matched to a gene: 6. Germline values: CDR1 ENHRY, CDR2 SYGVKD. The CDR3 runs 14 residues. CDR3 DNA sequence: TGTGCCATCCGCAGGGGGTTAGCTGGAAACACCATATATTTT. It codes for CAIRRGLAGNTIYF.

The gene calls are TRBV5-1 and TRBJ2-2; the match to TRBD1 covers 10 bases. The germline V gene has CDR1 SGHRS and CDR2 YFSETQ. The V segment lost 5 bases and the J segment 5 bases; nucleotides outside the gene matches: 3. The CDR3 covers 14 residues. CDR3 protein: CASSGQGGTGELFF. CDR3 nucleotide sequence: TGCGCCAGCAGTGGACAGGGGGGTACCGGGGAGCTGTTTTTT.

The chain uses TRBV4-2 and TRBJ1-1, with D perhaps TRBD1 (6 bases). Trimming shortened V by 2 bases and J by 3 bases, and 13 bases separated the two germline ends. Germline CDR1 and CDR2: LGHNA and YNFKEQ. This CDR3 contains 15 residues. The CDR3 DNA reads as TGTGCCAGCAGCCAAAACCGACAGGTTTACACTGAAGCTTTCTTT. Protein sequence: CASSQNRQVYTEAFF.

The chain joins TRBV5-6 to TRBJ1-4, with 7 bases fitting TRBD1. Germline values: CDR1 SGHDT, CDR2 YYEEEE. Trimming cost V 1 base and J 7 bases; bases outside gene matches: 10. This CDR3 has 16 residues. DNA of the CDR3: TGTGCCAGCAGCTTGCCCGACAGGGTACGAGGTGAAAAACTGTTTTTT. It is translated as CASSLPDRVRGEKLFF.

CDR3 sequence (DNA): TGCAGCGTTTCGTTGACAGTATTCTCTGGGGCCAACGTCCTGACTTTC. It codes for CSVSLTVFSGANVLTF. The chain combines TRBV29-1 with TRBJ2-6; tentatively, D is TRBD1 (5 bases). The CDR3 runs 16 residues. V was pared by 5 bases and J by 0 bases, with 14 bases between. In germline, CDR1 is SQVTM, CDR2 ANQGSEA.

V usage is TRBV27 and J usage is TRBJ1-2, with 7 bases lining up with TRBD1. This CDR3 is built from 15 residues. The V gene end was trimmed by 5 bases and the J gene end by 8 bases; junction bases not matched to a gene: 14. Germline values: CDR1 MNHEY, CDR2 SMNVEV (reference sequence). CDR3 sequence reads: CASSRSLTGSGGYTF. The CDR3 coding sequence is TGTGCCAGCAGTAGATCCCTGACAGGGAGCGGCGGCTACACCTTC.

Only a few counts were recorded for this clone. This sequence joins TRBV7-8 and TRBJ2-2, with TRBD2 identical over 10 bases. After removal of 1 base from V and 3 bases from J, the junction contained 8 bases not matched to a gene. The CDR3 contains 18 residues. CDR1 is SGHVS, CDR2 FQNEAQ, per germline. CDR3 amino acids: CASSLELAGVFYTGELFF. The DNA for the CDR3 is TGTGCCAGCAGCTTAGAGCTAGCGGGAGTATTTTACACCGGGGAGCTGTTTTTT.

This chain connects TRBV4-2 to TRBJ2-7; 8 nucleotides line up with TRBD1. The V and J ends lost 0 bases and 1 base, in that order; junction bases with no gene match: 2. This CDR3 comprises 15 residues. Germline CDR1 and CDR2: LGHNA and YNFKEQ. For the CDR3, the DNA is TGTGCCAGCAGCCAAGAACAGGGGGGATCCTACGAGCAGTACTTC. The encoded protein is CASSQEQGGSYEQYF.

The chain carries TRBV29-1 and TRBJ2-5, with a possible D match to TRBD1 (5 bases). This CDR3 has 11 residues. The V end was cut by 5 bases, the J end by 4 bases, with 8 bases between. Germline CDR1 is SQVTM and CDR2 is ANQGSEA. This CDR3 is CSVYRGETQYF. CDR3 bases: TGCAGCGTTTATAGGGGAGAGACCCAGTACTTC.

This chain links TRBV5-1 with TRBJ1-1, with 7 bases matching TRBD1. The CDR3 covers 15 residues. CDR1 is SGHRS, CDR2 YFSETQ, per germline. The ends lost 3 bases at V and 0 bases at J; junction bases unmatched: 5. In DNA, the CDR3 is TGCGCCAGCAGCTGGGGGACAGTTTTGAACACTGAAGCTTTCTTT. It translates to CASSWGTVLNTEAFF.

The CDR3 coding sequence is TGTGCCAGCAGCTCCCGGGGAGAATACAATGAGCAGTTCTTC. Translating it yields CASSSRGEYNEQFF. The genes are TRBV9 and TRBJ2-1; tentatively, D is TRBD2 (5 bases). Germline loops: CDR1 SGDLS, CDR2 YYNGEE. V gave up 4 bases and J gave up 4 bases, with 12 bases separating them. The CDR3 consists of 14 residues.

The chain links TRBV28 to TRBJ1-5, with a possible D match to TRBD1 (6 bases). The V gene lost 9 bases and the J gene lost 0 bases, with 12 bases spanning the gap. This CDR3 is built from 14 residues. Germline V gene data show CDR1 as MDHEN and CDR2 as SYDVKM. The CDR3 is CASQGRISNQPQHF. CDR3 nucleotides: TGTGCCAGTCAGGGGCGGATTAGCAATCAGCCCCAGCATTTT.

The rearrangement uses TRBV10-2 and TRBJ1-4; D is perhaps TRBD1 (6 bases). Trimming pared 6 bases from V and 7 bases from J, leaving 18 bases between. CDR1 is WSHSY and CDR2 is SAAADI in the germline V gene. This CDR3 contains 15 residues. The CDR3 coding sequence is TGCGCCAGCAGATCTTTACAGGGATTCGCTGAAAAACTGTTTTTT. This translates into CASRSLQGFAEKLFF.

The rearrangement uses TRBV9 and TRBJ2-2, with 14 bases aligning to TRBD2. Germline V CDR1 and CDR2: SGDLS, YYNGEE. The CDR3 runs 16 residues. V lost 4 bases and J lost 7; bases outside the gene matches: 6. CDR3 sequence (DNA): TGTGCCAGCAGCCCTGGGACTAGCGGGAGCCACGGGGAGCTGTTTTTT. It codes for CASSPGTSGSHGELFF.